This T cell receptor beta chain was recorded in a study of blood T cell repertoires in COVID-19. Study-level information: T cells, B-cell-depleted T cells, or PBMCs provided the cDNA or gDNA that served as material.

Measured with immunoSEQ multiplex PCR; TCRdb has only the in-frame clones, and not every one. The sample carries about 190,000 clones, roughly 83% recorded once. Trimming removed 4 bases from V and 5 bases from J; junction bases left unmatched: 16. CDR3 length: 17 residues. Germline values: CDR1 SGDLS, CDR2 YYNGEE. This clone was detected only once. This rearrangement joins TRBV9 to TRBJ2-5; 8 positions agree with TRBD2. This TCR came from a man aged 35 to 55 with acute COVID-19. The sequenced sample was PBMCs or T cells enriched from blood (not recorded which). CDR3 in amino acids: CASSPSPRSGSGETQYF. The CDR3 region has the DNA TGTGCCAGCAGCCCGAGCCCGCGAAGCGGGAGTGGGGAGACCCAGTACTTC.